These 5 T cell receptor beta chains share one sample of origin, sequenced in a study of blood T cells in healthy people across ages. A second PCR, run for about 6 to 11 cycles, used a sample-barcoded 5' primer plus a J-beta primer mix. Using its own MiXCR run on the 5' RACE reads, TCRdb lists one record per CDR3 protein. The sample holds around 1,800,000 distinct CDR3 sequences; 35% to 50% are singletons and the top ten take roughly 23%. Sequenced material: blood. These receptors all stem from a human donor in good health.

The rearrangement joins TRBV27 to TRBJ2-7, with a tentative D call TRBD1 (6 bases). Germline V gene data show CDR1 as MNHEY and CDR2 as SMNVEV (reference sequence). Trimming took 5 bases from V and 6 from J, leaving 20 bases between them. CDR3 length equals 15 residues. The CDR3 nucleotides are TGTGCCAGCAGTCTAAGTGGGGGCCCTACCTGCGAGCAGTACTTC. Its protein is CASSLSGGPTCEQYF.

This chain links TRBV5-1 with TRBJ2-3; D might be TRBD1 or TRBD2, each matching 6 bases. The CDR3 is 16 amino acids. V was cut by 4 bases and J by 2 bases, with 17 bases left in between. CDR1 is SGHRS and CDR2 is YFSETQ in the germline V gene. This CDR3 reads CASSPVGGGPTDTQYF. The CDR3 DNA reads as TGCGCCAGCAGCCCGGTGGGGGGCGGTCCCACAGATACGCAGTATTTT.

The V gene is TRBV5-6, the J gene TRBJ2-4; D perhaps matches TRBD2 (6 bases). V shed 4 bases and J shed 1 base, with 15 bases lying between them. CDR3 length: 16 amino acids. Looked up from germline, CDR1 is SGHDT and CDR2 is YYEEEE. CDR3 nucleotides: TGTGCCAGCAGCGCATGGGGGGAGGAGGCCAAAAACATTCAGTACTTC. The encoded protein is CASSAWGEEAKNIQYF.

CDR3 coding DNA: TGTGCCAGCAGCCAACCCGGGACAGCAACATACGAGCAGTACTTC. Translated, it gives CASSQPGTATYEQYF. V gene TRBV5-6 combines with J gene TRBJ2-7; 7 nucleotides align to TRBD1. CDR1 is SGHDT and CDR2 is YYEEEE in the germline V gene. The CDR3 is 15 residues long. With V trimmed by 4 bases and J by 4 bases, 11 bases remained unmatched.

This clonotype was seen a handful of times. The CDR3 sequence: CASSQSRPSYEQYF. The CDR3 DNA follows: TGTGCCAGCAGCCAAAGCCGGCCCTCCTACGAGCAGTACTTC. The chain couples TRBV4-2 to TRBJ2-7, with D unresolved. Germline CDR1 LGHNA, CDR2 YNFKEQ. This CDR3 has 14 amino acids. The ends were cut back, 2 bases at V and 0 bases at J, with 8 bases in the middle.